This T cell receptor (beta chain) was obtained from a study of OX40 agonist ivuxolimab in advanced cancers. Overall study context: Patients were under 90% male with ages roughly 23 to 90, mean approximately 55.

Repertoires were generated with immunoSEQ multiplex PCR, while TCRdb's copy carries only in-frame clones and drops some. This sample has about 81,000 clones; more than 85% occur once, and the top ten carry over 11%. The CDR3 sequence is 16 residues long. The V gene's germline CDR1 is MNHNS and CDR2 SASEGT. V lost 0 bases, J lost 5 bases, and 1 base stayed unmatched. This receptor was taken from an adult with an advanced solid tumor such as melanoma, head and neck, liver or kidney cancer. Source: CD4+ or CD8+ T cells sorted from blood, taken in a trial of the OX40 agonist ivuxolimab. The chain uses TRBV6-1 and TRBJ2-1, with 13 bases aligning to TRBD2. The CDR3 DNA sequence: TGTGCCAGCAGTGAAGCGGGACTAGCGGGGCACAATGAGCAGTTCTTC. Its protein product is CASSEAGLAGHNEQFF.